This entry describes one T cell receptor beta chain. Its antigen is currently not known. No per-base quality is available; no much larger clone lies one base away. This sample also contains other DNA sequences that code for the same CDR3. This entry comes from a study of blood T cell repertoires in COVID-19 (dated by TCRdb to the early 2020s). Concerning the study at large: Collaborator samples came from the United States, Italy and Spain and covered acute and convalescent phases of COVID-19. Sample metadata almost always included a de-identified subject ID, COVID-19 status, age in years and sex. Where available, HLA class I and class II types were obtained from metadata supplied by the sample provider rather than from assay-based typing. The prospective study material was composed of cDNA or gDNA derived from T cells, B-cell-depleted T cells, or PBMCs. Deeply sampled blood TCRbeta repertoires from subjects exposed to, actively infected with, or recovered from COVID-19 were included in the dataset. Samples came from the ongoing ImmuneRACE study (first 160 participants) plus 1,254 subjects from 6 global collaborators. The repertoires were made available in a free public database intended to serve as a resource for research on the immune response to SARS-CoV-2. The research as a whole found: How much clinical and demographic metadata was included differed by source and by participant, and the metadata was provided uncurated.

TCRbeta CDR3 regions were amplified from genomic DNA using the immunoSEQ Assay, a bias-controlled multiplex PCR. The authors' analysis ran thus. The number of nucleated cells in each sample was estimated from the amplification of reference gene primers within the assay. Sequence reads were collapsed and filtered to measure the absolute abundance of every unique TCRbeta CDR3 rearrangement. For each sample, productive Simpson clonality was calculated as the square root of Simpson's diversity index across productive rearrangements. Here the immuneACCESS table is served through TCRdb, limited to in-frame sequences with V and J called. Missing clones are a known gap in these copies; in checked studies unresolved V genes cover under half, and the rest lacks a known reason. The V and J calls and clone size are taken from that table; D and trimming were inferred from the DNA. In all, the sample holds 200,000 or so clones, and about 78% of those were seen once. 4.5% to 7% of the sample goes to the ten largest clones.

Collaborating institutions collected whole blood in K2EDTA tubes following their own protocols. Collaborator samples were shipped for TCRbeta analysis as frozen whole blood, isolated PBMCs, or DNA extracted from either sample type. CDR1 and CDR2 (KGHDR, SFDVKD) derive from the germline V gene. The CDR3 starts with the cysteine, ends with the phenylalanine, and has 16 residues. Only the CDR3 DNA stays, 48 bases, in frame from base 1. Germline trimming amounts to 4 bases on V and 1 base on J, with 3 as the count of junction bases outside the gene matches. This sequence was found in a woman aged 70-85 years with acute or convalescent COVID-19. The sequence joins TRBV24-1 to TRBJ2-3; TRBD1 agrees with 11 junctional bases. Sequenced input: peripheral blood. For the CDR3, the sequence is CATSDPGQGGTDTQYF. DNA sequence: TGTGCCACCAGTGACCCGGGACAGGGGGGCACAGATACGCAGTATTTT.